The clone carrying this TCR beta chain has only a few counts. The target antigen is unknown. Diagnosis relied on clinical symptoms, serum thyroxine and TRAb, thyroid ultrasound and orbital computed tomography. Isolation of PBMCs was performed on about 10 ml fresh peripheral blood. Trimming left V 0 bases short and J 6 bases short, with 9 bases between. CDR1 is SGDLS and CDR2 is YYNGEE in the germline V gene. This CDR3 spans 13 amino acids. This specimen belongs to a study of T cells in Graves' hyperthyroidism and ophthalmopathy. Points from the study as a whole: Blood also showed most of the thyroid clonotypes that were expanded above 0.001.

RNA transcripts yielded amplified TCR beta CDR3 regions. HTBI primers drove first-round RT-PCR of the TCR CDR3. TCRdb reanalysed the multiplex PCR reads using MiXCR and keeps one entry per CDR3 protein. The sample comprises around 600,000 distinct CDR3 sequences, roughly 15% of which are singletons, and roughly 3.4% rests with the top ten. This sequence originates from a woman in her thirties or forties with Graves' ophthalmopathy. Sequencing was performed on blood. The chain couples TRBV9 to TRBJ1-1; D is possibly TRBD1 (5 bases). The CDR3 sequence: CASSVGQYSEAFF. The CDR3 coding sequence is TGTGCCAGCAGCGTAGGACAGTACTCTGAAGCTTTCTTT. Variable domain in full (rest from reference TRBV9 and TRBJ1-1): DSGVTQTPKHLITATGQRVTLRCSPRSGDLSVYWYQQSLDQGLQFLIQYYNGEERAKGNILERFSAQQFPDLHSELNLSSLELGDSALYFCASSVGQYSEAFFGQGTRLTVV.